This TCR beta chain stems from a study of shared clonotypes between healthy human individuals. Overall study findings and caveats: Among the subsets, naive ones generally showed larger estimated richness than memory ones.

A note on this clone: Antigen: not known.

Germline CDR1 reads KGHSH; CDR2 reads LQKENI. V gave up 4 bases and J gave up 0 bases, with 10 bases separating them. The CDR3 length is 15 residues. Clones were read by immunoSEQ multiplex PCR, and TCRdb kept only the in-frame ones, dropping some. The table has nearly 1,000,000 clones, 60% to 85% seen once. Sequenced input: memory CD4+ T cells sorted from blood. Regarding subset: CD45RA-negative fraction. The chain recombines TRBV18 with TRBJ2-1; no reliable D call. The clonotype originates from a man between 18 and 35 years old in good health. CDR3: CASSLGSLSYNEQFF. Here the CDR3 DNA reads TGTGCCAGCTCACTCGGGTCCCTCTCCTACAATGAGCAGTTCTTC.